The entry below describes one T cell receptor beta chain. This CDR3 spans 14 amino acids. V was clipped by 4 bases and J by 5 bases, with 13 bases between them. Germline V gene sequence: CDR1 MNHNS, CDR2 SASEGT. The sample originates from a study of cytomegalovirus exposure and HLA in healthy donors. The PCR had 60 Vbeta and 13 Jbeta primers. Sequencing used immunoSEQ multiplex PCR; TCRdb keeps in-frame clones, though not all of them. This repertoire shows approximately 100,000 clones, about 78% found once; its top ten account for 9% to 15%. Material for sequencing was PBMCs. The receptor was derived from a woman between 40 and 55 years old in good health and CMV-seropositive. This chain connects TRBV6-1 to TRBJ2-3, with D maybe TRBD1 (5 bases). The CDR3 DNA reads TGTGCCAGCAGTGCTATCCAAAGGGGAGATACGCAGTATTTT. It specifies CASSAIQRGDTQYF.